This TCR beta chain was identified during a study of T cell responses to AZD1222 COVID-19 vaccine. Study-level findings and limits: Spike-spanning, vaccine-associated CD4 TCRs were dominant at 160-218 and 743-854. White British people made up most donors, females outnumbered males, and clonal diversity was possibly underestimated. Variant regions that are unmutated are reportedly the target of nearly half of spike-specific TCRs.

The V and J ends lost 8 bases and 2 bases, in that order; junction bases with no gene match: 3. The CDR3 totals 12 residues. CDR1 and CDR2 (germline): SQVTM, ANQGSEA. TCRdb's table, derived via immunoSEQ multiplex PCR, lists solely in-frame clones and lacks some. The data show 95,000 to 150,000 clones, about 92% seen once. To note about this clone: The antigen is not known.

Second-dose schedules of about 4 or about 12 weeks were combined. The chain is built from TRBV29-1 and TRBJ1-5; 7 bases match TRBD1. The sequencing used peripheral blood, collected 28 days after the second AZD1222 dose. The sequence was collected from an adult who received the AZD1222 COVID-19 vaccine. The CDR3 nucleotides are TGCAGCAGGGGGCCGGGCAATCAGCCCCAGCATTTT. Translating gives CSRGPGNQPQHF.